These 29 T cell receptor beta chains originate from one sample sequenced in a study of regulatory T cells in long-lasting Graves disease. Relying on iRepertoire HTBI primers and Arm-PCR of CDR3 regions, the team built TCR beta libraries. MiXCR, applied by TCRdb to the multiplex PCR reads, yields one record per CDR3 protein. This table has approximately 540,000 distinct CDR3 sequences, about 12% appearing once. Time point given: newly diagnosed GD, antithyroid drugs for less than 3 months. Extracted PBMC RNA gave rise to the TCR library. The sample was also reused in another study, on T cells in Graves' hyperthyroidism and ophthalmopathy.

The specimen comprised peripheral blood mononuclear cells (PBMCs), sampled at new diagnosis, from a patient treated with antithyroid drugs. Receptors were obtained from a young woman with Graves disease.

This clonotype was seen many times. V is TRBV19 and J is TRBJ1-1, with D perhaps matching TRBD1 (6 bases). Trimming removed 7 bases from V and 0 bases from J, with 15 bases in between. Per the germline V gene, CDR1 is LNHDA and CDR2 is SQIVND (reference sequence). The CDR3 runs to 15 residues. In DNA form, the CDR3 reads TGTGCCAGTATGGGTGGGGGCGTGATGAACACTGAAGCTTTCTTT. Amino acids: CASMGGGVMNTEAFF.

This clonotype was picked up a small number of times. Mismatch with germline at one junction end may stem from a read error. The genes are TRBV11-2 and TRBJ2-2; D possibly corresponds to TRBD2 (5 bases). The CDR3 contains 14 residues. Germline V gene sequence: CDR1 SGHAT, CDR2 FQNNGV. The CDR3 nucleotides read TGTGCCAGCGGCCCGAGTGCAGACACCGGGGAGCCGTTTTTT. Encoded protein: CASGPSADTGEPFF. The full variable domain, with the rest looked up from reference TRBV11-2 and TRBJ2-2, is EAGVAQSPRYKIIEKRQSVAFWCNPISGHATLYWYQQILGQGPKLLIQFQNNGVVDDSQLPKDRFSAERLKGVDSTLKIQPAKLEDSAVYLCASGPSADTGEPFFGEGSRLTVL.

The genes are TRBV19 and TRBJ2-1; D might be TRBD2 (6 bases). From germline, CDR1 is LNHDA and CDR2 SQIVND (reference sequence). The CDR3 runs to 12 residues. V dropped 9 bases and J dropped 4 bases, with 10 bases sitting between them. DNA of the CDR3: TGTGCCAGCGGGAGTCTTTACAATGAGCAGTTCTTC. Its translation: CASGSLYNEQFF.

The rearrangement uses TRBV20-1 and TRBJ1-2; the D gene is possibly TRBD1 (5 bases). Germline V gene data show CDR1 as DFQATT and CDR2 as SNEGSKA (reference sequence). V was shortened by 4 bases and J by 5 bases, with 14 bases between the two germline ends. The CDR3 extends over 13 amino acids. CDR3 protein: CSAITQVGYGYTF. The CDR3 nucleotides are TGCAGTGCTATCACACAGGTGGGGTATGGCTACACCTTC.

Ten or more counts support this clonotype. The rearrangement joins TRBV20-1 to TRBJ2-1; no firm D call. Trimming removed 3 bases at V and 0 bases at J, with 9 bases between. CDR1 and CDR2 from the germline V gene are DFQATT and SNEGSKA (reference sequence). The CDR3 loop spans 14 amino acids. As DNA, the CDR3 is TGCAGTGCTAGTCTGGAGAGCTCCTACAATGAGCAGTTCTTC. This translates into CSASLESSYNEQFF.

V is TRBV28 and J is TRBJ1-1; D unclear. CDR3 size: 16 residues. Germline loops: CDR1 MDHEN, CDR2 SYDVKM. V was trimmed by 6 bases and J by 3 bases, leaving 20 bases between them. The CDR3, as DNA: TGTGCCAGCAGGGACTATTTAGGACGGAAGGACACTGAAGCTTTCTTT. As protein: CASRDYLGRKDTEAFF.

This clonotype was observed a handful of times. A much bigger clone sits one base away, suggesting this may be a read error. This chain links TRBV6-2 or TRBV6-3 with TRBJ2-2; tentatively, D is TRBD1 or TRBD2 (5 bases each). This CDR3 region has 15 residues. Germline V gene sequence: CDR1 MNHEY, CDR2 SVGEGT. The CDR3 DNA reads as TGTACCAGCAGTTACTCGGGACGGAACACCGGGGAGCTGTTTTTT. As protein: CTSSYSGRNTGELFF.

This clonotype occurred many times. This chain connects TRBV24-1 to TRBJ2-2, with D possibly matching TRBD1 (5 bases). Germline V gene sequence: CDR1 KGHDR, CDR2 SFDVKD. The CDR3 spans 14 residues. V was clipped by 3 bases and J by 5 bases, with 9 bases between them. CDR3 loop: CATSDGASTGELFF. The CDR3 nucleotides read TGTGCCACCAGTGATGGGGCTTCGACCGGGGAGCTGTTTTTT.

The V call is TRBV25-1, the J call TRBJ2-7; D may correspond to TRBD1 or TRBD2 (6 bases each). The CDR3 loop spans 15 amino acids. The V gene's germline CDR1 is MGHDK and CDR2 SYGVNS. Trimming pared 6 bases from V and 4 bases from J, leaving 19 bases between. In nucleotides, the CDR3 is TGTGCCAGCAGCGGGCCGGGGGCAGGGACTTACGAGCAGTACTTC. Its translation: CASSGPGAGTYEQYF.

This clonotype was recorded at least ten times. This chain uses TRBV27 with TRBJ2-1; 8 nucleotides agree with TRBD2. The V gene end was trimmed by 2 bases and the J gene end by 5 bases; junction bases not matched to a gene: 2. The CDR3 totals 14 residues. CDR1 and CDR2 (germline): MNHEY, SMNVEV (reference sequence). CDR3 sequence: CASSLSGSHNEQFF. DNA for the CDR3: TGTGCCAGCAGTTTAAGCGGGAGCCACAATGAGCAGTTCTTC.

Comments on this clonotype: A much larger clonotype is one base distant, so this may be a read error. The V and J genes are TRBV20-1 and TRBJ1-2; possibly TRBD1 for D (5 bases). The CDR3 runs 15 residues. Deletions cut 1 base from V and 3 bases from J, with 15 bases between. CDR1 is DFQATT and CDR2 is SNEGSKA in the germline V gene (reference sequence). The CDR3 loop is CSARGPQGGDYGYTF. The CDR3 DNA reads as TGCAGTGCTAGAGGTCCGCAGGGTGGTGACTATGGCTACACCTTC.

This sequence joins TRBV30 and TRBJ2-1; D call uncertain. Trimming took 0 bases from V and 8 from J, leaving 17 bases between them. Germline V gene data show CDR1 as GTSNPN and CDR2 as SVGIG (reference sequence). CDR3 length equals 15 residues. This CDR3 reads CAWSVLPIRPYEQFF. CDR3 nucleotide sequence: TGTGCCTGGAGTGTACTCCCCATCCGCCCGTATGAGCAGTTCTTC.

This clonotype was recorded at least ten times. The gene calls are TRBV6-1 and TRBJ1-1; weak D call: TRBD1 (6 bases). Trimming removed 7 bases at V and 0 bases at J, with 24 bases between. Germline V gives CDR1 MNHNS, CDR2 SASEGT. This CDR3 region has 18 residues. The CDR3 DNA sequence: TGTGCCAGCACCCCTCTGGGGGCAGGGGATTATATGAACACTGAAGCTTTCTTT. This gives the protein CASTPLGAGDYMNTEAFF.

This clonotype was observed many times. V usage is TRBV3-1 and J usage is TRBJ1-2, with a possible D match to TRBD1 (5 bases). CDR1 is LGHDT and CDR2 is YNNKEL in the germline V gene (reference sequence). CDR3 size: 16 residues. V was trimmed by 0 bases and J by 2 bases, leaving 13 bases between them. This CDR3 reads CASSQDPGTVNYGYTF. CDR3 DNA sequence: TGTGCCAGCAGCCAAGATCCTGGGACTGTAAACTATGGCTACACCTTC.

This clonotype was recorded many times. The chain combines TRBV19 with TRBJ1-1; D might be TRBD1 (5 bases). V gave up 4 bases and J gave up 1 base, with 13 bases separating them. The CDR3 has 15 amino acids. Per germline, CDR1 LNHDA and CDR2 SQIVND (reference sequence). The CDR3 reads CASSTQTVANTEAFF. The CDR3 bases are TGTGCCAGTAGTACCCAGACAGTGGCGAACACTGAAGCTTTCTTT.

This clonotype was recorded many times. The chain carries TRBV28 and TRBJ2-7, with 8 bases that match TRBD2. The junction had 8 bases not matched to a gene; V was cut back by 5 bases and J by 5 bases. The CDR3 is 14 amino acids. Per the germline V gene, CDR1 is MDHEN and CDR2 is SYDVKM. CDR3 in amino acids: CASSSSREGDEQYF. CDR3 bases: TGTGCCAGCAGTAGCAGCCGGGAGGGGGACGAGCAGTACTTC.

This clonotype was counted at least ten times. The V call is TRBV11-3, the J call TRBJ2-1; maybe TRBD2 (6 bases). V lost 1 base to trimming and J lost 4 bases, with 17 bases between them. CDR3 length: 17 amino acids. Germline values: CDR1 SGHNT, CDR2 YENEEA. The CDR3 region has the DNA TGTGCCAGCAGCTTAGCCGCGGGCATAGCGGAGTACAATGAGCAGTTCTTC. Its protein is CASSLAAGIAEYNEQFF. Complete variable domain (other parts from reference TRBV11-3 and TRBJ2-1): EAGVVQSPRYKIIEKKQPVAFWCNPISGHNTLYWYLQNLGQGPELLIRYENEEAVDDSQLPKDRFSAERLKGVDSTLKIQPAELGDSAVYLCASSLAAGIAEYNEQFFGPGTRLTVL.

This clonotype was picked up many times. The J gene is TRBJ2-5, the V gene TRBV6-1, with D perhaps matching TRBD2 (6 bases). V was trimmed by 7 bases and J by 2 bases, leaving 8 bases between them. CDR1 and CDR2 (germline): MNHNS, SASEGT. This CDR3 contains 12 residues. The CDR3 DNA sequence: TGTGCCAGCAAAGGACTACAAGAGACCCAGTACTTC. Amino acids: CASKGLQETQYF.

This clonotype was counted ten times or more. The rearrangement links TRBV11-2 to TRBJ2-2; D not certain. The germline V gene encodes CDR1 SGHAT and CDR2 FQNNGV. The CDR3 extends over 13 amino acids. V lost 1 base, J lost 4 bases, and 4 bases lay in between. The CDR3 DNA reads TGTGCCAGCAGCTTAGGTGTCACCGGGGAGCTGTTTTTT. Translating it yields CASSLGVTGELFF. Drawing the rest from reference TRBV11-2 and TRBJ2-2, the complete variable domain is EAGVAQSPRYKIIEKRQSVAFWCNPISGHATLYWYQQILGQGPKLLIQFQNNGVVDDSQLPKDRFSAERLKGVDSTLKIQPAKLEDSAVYLCASSLGVTGELFFGEGSRLTVL.

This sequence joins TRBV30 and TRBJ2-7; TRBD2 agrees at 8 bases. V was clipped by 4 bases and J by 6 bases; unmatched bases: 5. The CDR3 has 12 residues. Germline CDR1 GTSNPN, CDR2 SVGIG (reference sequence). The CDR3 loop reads CAWKTAGVEQYF. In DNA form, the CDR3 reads TGTGCCTGGAAGACAGCGGGGGTCGAGCAGTACTTC.

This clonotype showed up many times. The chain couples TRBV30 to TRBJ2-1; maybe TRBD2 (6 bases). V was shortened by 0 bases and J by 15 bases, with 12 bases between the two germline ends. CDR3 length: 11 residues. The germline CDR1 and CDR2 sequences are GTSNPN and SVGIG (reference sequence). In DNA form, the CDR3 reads TGTGCCTGGAGTGTCGGCGGGATTCTGTTCTTC. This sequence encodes CAWSVGGILFF.

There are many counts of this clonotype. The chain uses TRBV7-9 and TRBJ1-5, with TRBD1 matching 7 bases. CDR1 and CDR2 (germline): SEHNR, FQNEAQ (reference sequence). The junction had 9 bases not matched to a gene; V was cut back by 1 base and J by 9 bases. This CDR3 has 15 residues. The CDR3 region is CASSLGQGRELPQHF. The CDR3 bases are TGTGCCAGCAGCTTAGGACAGGGAAGGGAGCTGCCCCAGCATTTT.

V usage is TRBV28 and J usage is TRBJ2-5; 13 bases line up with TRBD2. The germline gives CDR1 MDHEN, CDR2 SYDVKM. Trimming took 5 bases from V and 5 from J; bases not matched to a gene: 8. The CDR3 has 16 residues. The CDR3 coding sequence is TGTGCCAGCAGTGGTGGACTAGCGGGAGTGGCGGAGACCCAGTACTTC. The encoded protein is CASSGGLAGVAETQYF.

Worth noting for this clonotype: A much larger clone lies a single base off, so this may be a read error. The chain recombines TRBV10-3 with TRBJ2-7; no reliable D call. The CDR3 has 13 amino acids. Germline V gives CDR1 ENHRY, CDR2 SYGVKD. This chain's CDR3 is CAISEGVTYDQYF. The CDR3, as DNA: TGTGCCATCAGTGAGGGCGTAACCTACGATCAGTACTTC.

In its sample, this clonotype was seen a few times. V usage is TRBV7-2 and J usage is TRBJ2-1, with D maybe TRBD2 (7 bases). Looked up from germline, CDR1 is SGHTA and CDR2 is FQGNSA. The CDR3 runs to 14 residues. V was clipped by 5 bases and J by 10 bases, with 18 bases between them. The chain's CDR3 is CASSEGGGVGEQFF. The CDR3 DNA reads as TGTGCCAGCAGCGAGGGGGGGGGGGTAGGAGAGCAGTTCTTC.

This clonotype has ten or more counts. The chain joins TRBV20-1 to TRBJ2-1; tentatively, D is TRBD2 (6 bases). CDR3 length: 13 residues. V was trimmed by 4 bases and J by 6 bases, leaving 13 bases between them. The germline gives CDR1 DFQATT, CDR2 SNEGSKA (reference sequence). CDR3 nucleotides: TGCAGTGCTAAATTCACTAGCAGCAATGAGCAGTTCTTC. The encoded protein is CSAKFTSSNEQFF.

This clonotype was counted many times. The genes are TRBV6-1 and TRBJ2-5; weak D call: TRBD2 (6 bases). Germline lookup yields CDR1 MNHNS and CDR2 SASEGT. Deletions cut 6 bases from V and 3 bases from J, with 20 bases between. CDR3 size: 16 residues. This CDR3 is CASRGIAASLKETQYF. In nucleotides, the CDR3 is TGTGCCAGCAGGGGGATAGCGGCCAGTCTCAAAGAGACCCAGTACTTC.

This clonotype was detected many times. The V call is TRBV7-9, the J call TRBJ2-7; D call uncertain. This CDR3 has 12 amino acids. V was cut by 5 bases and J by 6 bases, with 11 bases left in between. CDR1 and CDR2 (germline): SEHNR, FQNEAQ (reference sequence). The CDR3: CASSQEGREQYF. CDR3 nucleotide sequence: TGTGCCAGCAGCCAGGAAGGTCGCGAGCAGTACTTC.

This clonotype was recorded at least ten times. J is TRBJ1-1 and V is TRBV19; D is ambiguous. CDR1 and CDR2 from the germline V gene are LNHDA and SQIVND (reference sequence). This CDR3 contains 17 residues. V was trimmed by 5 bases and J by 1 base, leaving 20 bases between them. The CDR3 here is CASSPADTRPRNTEAFF. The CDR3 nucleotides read TGTGCCAGTAGTCCGGCAGATACCCGTCCCAGGAACACTGAAGCTTTCTTT.